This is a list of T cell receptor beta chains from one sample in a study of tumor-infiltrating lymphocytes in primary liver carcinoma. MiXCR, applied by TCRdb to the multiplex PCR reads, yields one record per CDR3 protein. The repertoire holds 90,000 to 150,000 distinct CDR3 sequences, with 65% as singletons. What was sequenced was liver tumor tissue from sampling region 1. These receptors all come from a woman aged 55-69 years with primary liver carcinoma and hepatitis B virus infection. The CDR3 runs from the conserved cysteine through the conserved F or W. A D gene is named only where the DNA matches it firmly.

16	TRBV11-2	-	CASSLGSGASGCEEYF
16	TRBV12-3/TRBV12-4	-	CDSSLTGVGGNQPQHF
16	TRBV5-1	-	CASSLGTTQGNQPQQF
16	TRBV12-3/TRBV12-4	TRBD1	CASSAPTGALGYGYTF
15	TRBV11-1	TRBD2	CASSLGLAGLGELSF
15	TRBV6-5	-	CASSPWTYSNTEVFF
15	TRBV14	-	CASSQAIIGLNEQFF
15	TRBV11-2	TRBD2	CVSGVGLASYNEQFF
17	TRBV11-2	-	CASGKGVYGSGTDTQYF
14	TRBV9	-	CDSSVPAANNEQFF
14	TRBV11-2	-	CANSLDIVDHGYTF
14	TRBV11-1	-	CTGSPRDIYNEQFF
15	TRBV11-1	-	CTSSPGTRGKYEQYF
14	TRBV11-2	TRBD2	CVSSPARGAQEHFF